These 27 T cell receptor beta chains were all obtained from the same sample, sequenced in a study of blood T cell repertoires in COVID-19. Using immunoSEQ multiplex PCR, the repertoire was profiled, and TCRdb retains in-frame clones only, with some absent. Here the sample spans 200,000 to 250,000 clones, over 80% being singletons. The sample comprised peripheral blood. The receptors shown here come from a man under 40 with COVID-19, enrolled during active disease.

V usage is TRBV7-2 and J usage is TRBJ2-7; 9 nucleotides match TRBD1. V lost 3 bases and J lost 2; bases outside the gene matches: 5. The CDR3 is 15 residues long. Germline CDR1 and CDR2: SGHTA and FQGNSA. CDR3 amino acids: CASSLGQGSTYEQYF. Written as DNA, the CDR3 is TGTGCCAGCAGCTTGGGACAGGGAAGTACCTACGAGCAGTACTTC.

The CDR3 region is CASSLGGAGSFNQPQHF. In DNA form, the CDR3 reads TGTGCCAGCAGTTTAGGGGGGGCAGGGAGTTTTAATCAGCCCCAGCATTTT. The V and J genes are TRBV27 and TRBJ1-5; tentative D call: TRBD1 (6 bases). Germline values: CDR1 MNHEY, CDR2 SMNVEV (reference sequence). The CDR3 contains 17 residues. The ends were cut back, 2 bases at V and 4 bases at J, with 18 bases in the middle.

The J gene is TRBJ1-4, the V gene TRBV7-9, with 7 bases fitting TRBD1. Germline-derived CDR1 and CDR2 are SEHNR and FQNEAQ (reference sequence). J gave up 7 bases and V 2 bases, and 7 bases lay outside the gene matches. This CDR3 has 15 amino acids. CDR3 protein: CASSLTSGGGEKLFF. DNA for the CDR3: TGTGCCAGCAGCTTAACGTCAGGGGGTGGTGAAAAACTGTTTTTT.

The chain has TRBV7-9 and TRBJ2-1; 7 bases are shared with TRBD2. The CDR3 has 19 residues. Germline V gene lookup returns CDR1 SEHNR and CDR2 FQNEAQ (reference sequence). The V gene end was trimmed by 1 base and the J gene end by 7 bases; junction bases not matched to a gene: 19. The CDR3 protein is CASSLVFGLAGDMRNEQFF. In DNA, the CDR3 is TGTGCCAGCAGCTTAGTCTTCGGGTTAGCGGGTGATATGCGGAATGAGCAGTTCTTC. Drawing the rest from reference TRBV7-9 and TRBJ2-1, the complete variable domain is DTGVSQNPRHKITKRGQNVTFRCDPISEHNRLYWYRQTLGQGPEFLTYFQNEAQLEKSRLLSDRFSAERPKGSFSTLEIQRTEQGDSAMYLCASSLVFGLAGDMRNEQFFGPGTRLTVL.

The chain combines TRBV5-1 with TRBJ2-7; maybe TRBD2 (6 bases). The V gene's germline CDR1 is SGHRS and CDR2 YFSETQ. The CDR3 sequence is 17 residues long. Trimming stripped 5 bases from V and 0 bases from J, with 21 bases between. The CDR3 nucleotides are TGCGCCAGCAGTGCTGACATCACTAGCCTCGTCTCCTACGAGCAGTACTTC. Protein: CASSADITSLVSYEQYF.

The chain uses TRBV5-6 and TRBJ1-2; 8 bases fit TRBD1. V lost 0 bases, J lost 2 bases, and 6 bases stayed unmatched. CDR1 is SGHDT, CDR2 YYEEEE, per germline. CDR3 length: 16 residues. As DNA, the CDR3 is TGTGCCAGCAGCTTGGTGACAGGGGCGACCAACTATGGCTACACCTTC. This encodes CASSLVTGATNYGYTF.

The V call is TRBV4-3, the J call TRBJ2-3, with 9 bases identical to TRBD2. This CDR3 is 16 amino acids long. Germline CDR1 LGHNA, CDR2 YSLEER. J was trimmed by 4 bases and V by 0 bases; bases with no gene match: 5. The CDR3 protein is CASSQDLAGGSDTQYF. CDR3 bases: TGCGCCAGCAGCCAAGATCTGGCGGGGGGGTCAGATACGCAGTATTTT.

J is TRBJ2-7 and V is TRBV24-1, with D tentatively TRBD2 (5 bases). The V gene's germline CDR1 is KGHDR and CDR2 SFDVKD. The V end lost 0 bases, the J end lost 8 bases, and 10 bases lay between the germline ends. This CDR3 is built from 13 residues. The DNA of the CDR3 is TGTGCCACCAGTGATTTGGAGGGAAGGAAGCAGTACTTC. This gives the protein CATSDLEGRKQYF.

The chain carries TRBV3-1 (or the pseudogene TRBV3-2) and TRBJ2-1; D unclear. Trimming removed 1 base from V and 2 bases from J, with 6 bases in between. Germline V gene sequence: CDR1 LGHDT, CDR2 YNNKEL (reference sequence). This CDR3 has 14 residues. The CDR3 sequence is CASSQVPTYNEQFF. The CDR3 DNA reads TGTGCCAGCAGCCAAGTCCCCACCTACAATGAGCAGTTCTTC.

The J gene is TRBJ1-2, the V gene TRBV28; 10 nucleotides align to TRBD1. The CDR3 has 14 amino acids. CDR1 is MDHEN, CDR2 SYDVKM, per germline. V was clipped by 5 bases and J by 4 bases; unmatched bases: 4. CDR3 sequence (DNA): TGTGCCAGCAGTCCCGGGACAGGGGCCTATGGCTACACCTTC. As protein: CASSPGTGAYGYTF.

CDR3 sequence (DNA): TGTGCCAGCAGTGACAATGGCAACTACGAGCAGTACTTC. Encoded protein: CASSDNGNYEQYF. This chain links TRBV6-4 with TRBJ2-7; D gene ambiguous. V lost 2 bases, J lost 3 bases, and 8 bases lay in between. This CDR3 comprises 13 residues. The germline CDR1 and CDR2 sequences are MRHNA and SNTAGT.

This clone has only a few counts. The rearrangement uses TRBV19 and TRBJ1-3; D gene ambiguous. The V end lost 1 base, the J end lost 2 bases, and 9 bases lay between the germline ends. In germline, CDR1 is LNHDA, CDR2 SQIVND (reference sequence). This CDR3 region has 15 residues. The CDR3 nucleotides read TGTGCCAGTAGTATAGGAGGCGAGACTGGAAACACCATATATTTT. Its protein is CASSIGGETGNTIYF.

The V gene is TRBV2, the J gene TRBJ1-2; TRBD1 matches at 8 bases. Germline-derived CDR1 and CDR2 are SNHLY and FYNNEI. Trimming removed 6 bases from V and 3 bases from J; junction bases left unmatched: 3. The CDR3 runs 13 residues. CDR3 bases: TGTGCCAGCAGCGAACAGGGGGACTATGGCTACACCTTC. Amino acid sequence: CASSEQGDYGYTF.

V and J are TRBV7-3 and TRBJ1-1; a weak D match, TRBD1 (5 bases). The CDR3 is 12 residues long. Trimming left V 4 bases short and J 10 bases short, with 13 bases between. CDR1 is SGHTA, CDR2 FQGTGA, per germline. The CDR3 loop reads CASSSMQGIAFF. As DNA, the CDR3 is TGTGCCAGCAGCTCAATGCAGGGTATAGCTTTCTTT.

This rearrangement joins TRBV19 to TRBJ1-5; a possible D gene is TRBD1 (5 bases). The length of the CDR3 is 16 residues. Germline V gene lookup returns CDR1 LNHDA and CDR2 SQIVND (reference sequence). Trimming removed 4 bases at V and 6 bases at J, with 19 bases between. The DNA for the CDR3 is TGTGCCAGTAGTAATATCTTCGGGGGGGTCGGTCAGCCCCAGCATTTT. Protein: CASSNIFGGVGQPQHF.

This clone came up a few times. The rearrangement joins TRBV4-3 to TRBJ2-2, with unresolved D. Trimming stripped 0 bases from V and 0 bases from J, with 8 bases between. This CDR3 is 16 amino acids long. Germline values: CDR1 LGHNA, CDR2 YSLEER. The CDR3 region is CASSQEESPNTGELFF. In nucleotides, the CDR3 is TGCGCCAGCAGCCAAGAGGAGAGTCCGAACACCGGGGAGCTGTTTTTT.

This rearrangement joins TRBV6-6 to TRBJ2-7; 8 bases are shared with TRBD1. The CDR3 spans 12 residues. The germline gives CDR1 MNHNY, CDR2 SVGAGI (reference sequence). The trim removed 6 bases at V and 3 bases at J, leaving 1 base unmatched. CDR3 nucleotides: TGTGCCAGCAGGGACAGGGTCTACGAGCAGTACTTC. This sequence encodes CASRDRVYEQYF.

The rearrangement joins TRBV2 to TRBJ2-7; TRBD1 agrees at 9 bases. CDR1 SNHLY and CDR2 FYNNEI come from the germline V gene. With 5 bases clipped from V and 1 base from J, the junction kept 3 bases outside the gene matches. This CDR3 region has 14 residues. CDR3 protein: CASSPGQGSYEQYF. The DNA for the CDR3 is TGTGCCAGCAGTCCGGGACAGGGTTCCTACGAGCAGTACTTC.

This clone was observed a handful of times. The chain's CDR3 is CASSFLMTSGSTDTQYF. DNA of the CDR3: TGTGCCAGCAGTTTCTTGATGACTAGCGGGAGCACAGATACGCAGTATTTT. The chain joins TRBV27 to TRBJ2-3; TRBD2 matches 10 bases. The CDR3 loop spans 17 amino acids. Germline CDR1 MNHEY, CDR2 SMNVEV (reference sequence). The junction had 6 bases not matched to a gene; V was cut back by 3 bases and J by 0 bases.

This clone was seen just once. In DNA form, the CDR3 reads TGCGCCAGCAGCCTGGGACAGGGGGCCTATGAGCAGTTCTTC. Translation gives CASSLGQGAYEQFF. The V gene is TRBV4-3, the J gene TRBJ2-1, with 12 bases lining up with TRBD1. This CDR3 comprises 14 residues. V lost 4 bases to trimming and J lost 8 bases; unmatched junction nucleotides: 3. CDR1 and CDR2 (germline): LGHNA, YSLEER.

The chain uses TRBV7-9 and TRBJ2-1, with D possibly being TRBD1 (5 bases). The V end lost 3 bases, the J end lost 4 bases, and 10 bases lay between the germline ends. CDR3 length equals 14 residues. Germline CDR1 is SEHNR and CDR2 is FQNEAQ (reference sequence). The CDR3 DNA is TGTGCCAGCAGCTTGCAGGGTGGTTACAATGAGCAGTTCTTC. It specifies CASSLQGGYNEQFF.

The chain employs TRBV11-3 and TRBJ2-2; 7 nucleotides agree with TRBD2. Germline lookup yields CDR1 SGHNT and CDR2 YENEEA. V lost 4 bases, J lost 6 bases, and 5 bases stayed unmatched. The CDR3 extends over 14 amino acids. The CDR3 here is CASSSGLVPGELFF. The CDR3 nucleotides read TGTGCCAGCAGCTCCGGACTAGTCCCCGGGGAGCTGTTTTTT.

The chain joins TRBV28 to TRBJ1-6; 7 bases agree with TRBD1. The CDR3 length is 13 residues. Unmatched junction bases numbered 5, after V lost 5 bases and J lost 10 bases. In germline, CDR1 is MDHEN, CDR2 SYDVKM. The DNA for the CDR3 is TGTGCCAGCAGTCGACAGGGAAACTCACCCCTCCACTTT. This translates into CASSRQGNSPLHF. Full variable domain (remainder filled in from reference TRBV28 and TRBJ1-6): DVKVTQSSRYLVKRTGEKVFLECVQDMDHENMFWYRQDPGLGLRLIYFSYDVKMKEKGDIPEGYSVSREKKERFSLILESASTNQTSMYLCASSRQGNSPLHFGNGTRLTVT.

This chain joins TRBV3-1 (or the pseudogene TRBV3-2) and TRBJ2-5; TRBD2 matches at 8 bases. The length of the CDR3 is 15 residues. CDR1 LGHDT and CDR2 YNNKEL come from the germline V gene (reference sequence). The V segment lost 1 base and the J segment 5 bases; nucleotides outside the gene matches: 6. The DNA of the CDR3 is TGTGCCAGCAGCCAAGCGGGAGGGGCGGGGGAGACCCAGTACTTC. Translation gives CASSQAGGAGETQYF.

The CDR3 is CASTPLSGMNTEAFF. The CDR3, as DNA: TGTGCCAGCACCCCCCTGAGCGGGATGAACACTGAAGCTTTCTTT. The J gene is TRBJ1-1, the V gene TRBV6-5, with D hard to call. With 7 bases removed from V and 0 bases from J, the gap between germline ends came to 15 bases. Looked up from germline, CDR1 is MNHEY and CDR2 is SVGAGI. This CDR3 spans 15 amino acids.

The J gene is TRBJ2-1, the V gene TRBV7-2; 7 positions match TRBD1. Germline V gene lookup returns CDR1 SGHTA and CDR2 FQGNSA. V lost 2 bases to trimming and J lost 4 bases; unmatched junction nucleotides: 8. This CDR3 comprises 16 residues. The CDR3 region is CASSLPQGTAYNEQFF. The CDR3 DNA is TGTGCCAGCAGCTTACCCCAGGGGACAGCTTACAATGAGCAGTTCTTC.

The V and J genes are TRBV5-1 and TRBJ2-6; 10 nucleotides align to TRBD1. Losses at the gene ends were 4 bases for V and 0 bases for J; bases not matched to a gene: 22. The CDR3 covers 23 residues. CDR1 and CDR2 from the germline V gene are SGHRS and YFSETQ. The CDR3 region is CASSVGSGTGVPFLLSGANVLTF. The CDR3 DNA sequence: TGCGCCAGCAGCGTAGGCTCCGGGACAGGGGTTCCCTTTTTACTCTCTGGGGCCAACGTCCTGACTTTC.